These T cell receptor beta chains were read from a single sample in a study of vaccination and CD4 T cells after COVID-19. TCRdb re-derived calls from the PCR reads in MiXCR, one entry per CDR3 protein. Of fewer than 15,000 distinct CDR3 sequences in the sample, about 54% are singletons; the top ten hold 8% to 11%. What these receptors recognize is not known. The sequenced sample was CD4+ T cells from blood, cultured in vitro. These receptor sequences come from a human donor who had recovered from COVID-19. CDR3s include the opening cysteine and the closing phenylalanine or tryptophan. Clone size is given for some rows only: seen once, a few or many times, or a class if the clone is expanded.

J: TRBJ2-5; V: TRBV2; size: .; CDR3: CASSAESQETQYF
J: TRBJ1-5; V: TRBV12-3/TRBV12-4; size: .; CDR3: CASRRDRGDQPQHF
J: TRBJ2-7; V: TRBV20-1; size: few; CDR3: CSAAPDEQYF
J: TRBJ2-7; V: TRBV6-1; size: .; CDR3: CASGTRHEQYF
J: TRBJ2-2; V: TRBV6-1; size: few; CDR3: CASTRGGTGELFF
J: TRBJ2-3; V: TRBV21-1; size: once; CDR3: CAKDTGRNPGLAGPAEVIDTQYF
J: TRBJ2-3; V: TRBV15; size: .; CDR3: CATSTPLAGGPITQYF
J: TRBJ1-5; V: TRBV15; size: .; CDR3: CATSRESWVGDQPQHF
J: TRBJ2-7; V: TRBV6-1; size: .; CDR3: CASRGGSPGGNFYEQYF
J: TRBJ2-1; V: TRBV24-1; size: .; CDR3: CATSAQTSGVSYNEQFF
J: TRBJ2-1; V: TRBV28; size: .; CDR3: CASSLGGRAWNEQFF
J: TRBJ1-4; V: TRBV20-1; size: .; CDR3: CSARRDEKLFF
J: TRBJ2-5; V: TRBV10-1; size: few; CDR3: CASSGSGRSQETQYF
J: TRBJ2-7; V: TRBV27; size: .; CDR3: CASRTRTYEQYF
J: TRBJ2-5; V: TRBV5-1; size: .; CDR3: CASSPTSGRETQYF
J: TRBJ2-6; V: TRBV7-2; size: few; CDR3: CASSSTPGTGGSGANVLTF
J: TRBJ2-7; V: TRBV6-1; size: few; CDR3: CASSERGQVRSYEQYF
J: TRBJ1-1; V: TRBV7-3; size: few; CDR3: CASSFFPRTEAFF
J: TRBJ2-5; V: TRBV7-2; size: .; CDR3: CASSLSRGQETQYF
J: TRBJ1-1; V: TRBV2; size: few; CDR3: CASGLMRNTEAFF
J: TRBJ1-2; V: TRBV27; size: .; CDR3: CASSHRYNYGYTF
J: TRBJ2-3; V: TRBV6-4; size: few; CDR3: CASSEAGGTDTQYF
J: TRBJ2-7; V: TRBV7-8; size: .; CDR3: CASSSRTGSSYEQYF
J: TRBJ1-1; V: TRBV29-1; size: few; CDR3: CSVEIGQGLEAFF
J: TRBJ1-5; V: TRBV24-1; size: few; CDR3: CATSEAGRGDQPQHF
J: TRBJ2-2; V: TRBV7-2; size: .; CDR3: CASSLARLSNTGELFF
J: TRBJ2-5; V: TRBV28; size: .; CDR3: CASSSLFSGQETQYF
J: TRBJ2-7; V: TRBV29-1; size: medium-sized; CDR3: CSTRRTGGDEQYF
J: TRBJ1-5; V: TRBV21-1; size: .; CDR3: CASTNQTSMYLCAIGRSRDQPQHF
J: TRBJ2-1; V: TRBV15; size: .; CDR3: CATSRGGAVREQFF
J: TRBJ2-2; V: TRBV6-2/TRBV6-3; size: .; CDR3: CASQIRDGFLGELFF
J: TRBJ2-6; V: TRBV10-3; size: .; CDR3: CAISERASGANVLTF
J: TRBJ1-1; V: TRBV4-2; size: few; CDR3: CASSPLGTVNTEAFF